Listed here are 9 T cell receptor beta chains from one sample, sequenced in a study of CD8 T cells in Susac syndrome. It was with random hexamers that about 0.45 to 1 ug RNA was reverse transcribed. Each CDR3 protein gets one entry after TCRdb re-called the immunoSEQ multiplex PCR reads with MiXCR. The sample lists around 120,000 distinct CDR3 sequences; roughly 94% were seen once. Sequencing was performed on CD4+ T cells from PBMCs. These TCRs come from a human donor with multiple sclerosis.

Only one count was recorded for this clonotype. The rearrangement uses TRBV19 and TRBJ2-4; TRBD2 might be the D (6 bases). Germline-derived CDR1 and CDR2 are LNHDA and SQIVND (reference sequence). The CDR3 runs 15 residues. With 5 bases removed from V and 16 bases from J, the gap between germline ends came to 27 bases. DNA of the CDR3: TGTGCCAGTAGTCCGGGAGAGTCAGGCCGGGTATCTCCATACTTC. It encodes CASSPGESGRVSPYF.

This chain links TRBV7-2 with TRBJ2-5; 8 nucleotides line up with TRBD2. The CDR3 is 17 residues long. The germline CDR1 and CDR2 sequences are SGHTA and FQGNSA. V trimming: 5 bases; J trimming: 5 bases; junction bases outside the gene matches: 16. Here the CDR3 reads CASSLPGTSKVAETQYF. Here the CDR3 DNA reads TGTGCCAGCAGCCTTCCCGGGACTAGTAAGGTTGCGGAGACCCAGTACTTC. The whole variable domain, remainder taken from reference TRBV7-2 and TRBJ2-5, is GAGVSQSPSNKVTEKGKDVELRCDPISGHTALYWYRQSLGQGLEFLIYFQGNSAPDKSGLPSDRFSAERTGGSVSTLTIQRTQQEDSAVYLCASSLPGTSKVAETQYFGPGTRLLVL.

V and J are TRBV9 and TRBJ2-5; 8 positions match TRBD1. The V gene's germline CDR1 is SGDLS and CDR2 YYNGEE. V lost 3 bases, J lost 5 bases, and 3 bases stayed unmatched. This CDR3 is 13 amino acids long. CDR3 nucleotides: TGTGCCAGCAGCGCACGACAGGGGGAGACCCAGTACTTC. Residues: CASSARQGETQYF.

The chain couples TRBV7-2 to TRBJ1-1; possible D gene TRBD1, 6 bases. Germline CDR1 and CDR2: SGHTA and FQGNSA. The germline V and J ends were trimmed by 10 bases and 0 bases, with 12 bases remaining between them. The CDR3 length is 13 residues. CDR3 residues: CATSGGMNTEAFF. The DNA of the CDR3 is TGTGCCACCTCGGGGGGCATGAACACTGAAGCTTTCTTT.

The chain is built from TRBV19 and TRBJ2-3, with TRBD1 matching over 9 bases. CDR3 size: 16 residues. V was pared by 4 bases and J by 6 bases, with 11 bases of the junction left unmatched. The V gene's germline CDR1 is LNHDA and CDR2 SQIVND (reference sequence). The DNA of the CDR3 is TGTGCCAGTAGTAGCCCCGGGACAGGGCACAAGGATACGCAGTATTTT. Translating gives CASSSPGTGHKDTQYF. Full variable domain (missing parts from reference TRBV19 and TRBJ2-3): DGGITQSPKYLFRKEGQNVTLSCEQNLNHDAMYWYRQDPGQGLRLIYYSQIVNDFQKGDIAEGYSVSREKKESFPLTVTSAQKNPTAFYLCASSSPGTGHKDTQYFGPGTRLTVL.

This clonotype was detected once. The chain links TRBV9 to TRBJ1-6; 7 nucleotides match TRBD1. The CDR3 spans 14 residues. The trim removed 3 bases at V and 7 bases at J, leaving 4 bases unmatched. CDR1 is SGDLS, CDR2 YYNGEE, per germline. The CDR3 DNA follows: TGTGCCAGCAGCGCGGGACAGTCAAATTCACCCCTCCACTTT. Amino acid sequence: CASSAGQSNSPLHF.

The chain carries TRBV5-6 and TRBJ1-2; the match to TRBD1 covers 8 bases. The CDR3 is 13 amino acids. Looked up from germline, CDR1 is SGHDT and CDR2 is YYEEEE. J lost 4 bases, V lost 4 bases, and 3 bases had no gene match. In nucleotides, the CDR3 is TGTGCCAGCAGCCACGGGACAGGCTATGGCTACACCTTC. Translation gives CASSHGTGYGYTF.

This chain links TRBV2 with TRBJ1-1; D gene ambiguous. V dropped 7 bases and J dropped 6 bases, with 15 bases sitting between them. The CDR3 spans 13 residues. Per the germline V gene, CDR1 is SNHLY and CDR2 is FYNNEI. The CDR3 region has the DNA TGTGCCAGCATCGCTGGACTTGGGGCTGAAGCTTTCTTT. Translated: CASIAGLGAEAFF.

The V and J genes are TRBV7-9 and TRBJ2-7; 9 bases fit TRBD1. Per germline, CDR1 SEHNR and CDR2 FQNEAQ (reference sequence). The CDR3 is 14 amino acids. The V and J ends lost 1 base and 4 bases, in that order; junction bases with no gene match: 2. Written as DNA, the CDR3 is TGTGCCAGCAGCTTAGAGGGACAGGGTTACGAGCAGTACTTC. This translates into CASSLEGQGYEQYF. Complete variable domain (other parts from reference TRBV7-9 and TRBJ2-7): DTGVSQNPRHKITKRGQNVTFRCDPISEHNRLYWYRQTLGQGPEFLTYFQNEAQLEKSRLLSDRFSAERPKGSFSTLEIQRTEQGDSAMYLCASSLEGQGYEQYFGPGTRLTVT.